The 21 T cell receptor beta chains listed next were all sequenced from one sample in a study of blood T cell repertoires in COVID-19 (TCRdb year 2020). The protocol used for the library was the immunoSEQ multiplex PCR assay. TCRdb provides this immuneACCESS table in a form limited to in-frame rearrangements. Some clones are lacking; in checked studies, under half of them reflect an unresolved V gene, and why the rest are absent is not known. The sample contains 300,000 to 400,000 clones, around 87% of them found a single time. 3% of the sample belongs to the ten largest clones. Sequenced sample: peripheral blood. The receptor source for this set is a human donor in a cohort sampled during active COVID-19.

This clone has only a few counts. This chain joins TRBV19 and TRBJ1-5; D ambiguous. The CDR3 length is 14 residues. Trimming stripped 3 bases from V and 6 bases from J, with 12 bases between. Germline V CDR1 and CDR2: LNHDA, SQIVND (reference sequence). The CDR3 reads CASSIPGRFQPQHF. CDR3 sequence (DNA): TGTGCCAGTAGTATTCCGGGAAGGTTTCAGCCCCAGCATTTT.

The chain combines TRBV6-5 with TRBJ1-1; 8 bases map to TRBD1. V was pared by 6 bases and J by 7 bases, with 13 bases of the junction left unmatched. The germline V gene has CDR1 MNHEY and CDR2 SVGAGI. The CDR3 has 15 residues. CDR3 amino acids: CASRHGGRGHNEAFF. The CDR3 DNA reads TGTGCCAGCAGACATGGGGGCAGGGGGCATAATGAAGCTTTCTTT.

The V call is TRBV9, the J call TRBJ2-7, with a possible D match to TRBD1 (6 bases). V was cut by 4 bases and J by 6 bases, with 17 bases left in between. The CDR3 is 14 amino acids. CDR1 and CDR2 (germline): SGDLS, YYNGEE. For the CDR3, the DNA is TGTGCCAGCAGCCGCGGCCAGGGGCCAACCGAGCAGTACTTC. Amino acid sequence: CASSRGQGPTEQYF.

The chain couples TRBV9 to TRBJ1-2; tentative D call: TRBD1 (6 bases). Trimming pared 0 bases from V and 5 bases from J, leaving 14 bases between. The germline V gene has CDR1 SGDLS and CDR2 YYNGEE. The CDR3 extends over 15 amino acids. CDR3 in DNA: TGTGCCAGCAGCGTAGGTTCCCACAGGGATTATGGCTACACCTTC. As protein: CASSVGSHRDYGYTF.

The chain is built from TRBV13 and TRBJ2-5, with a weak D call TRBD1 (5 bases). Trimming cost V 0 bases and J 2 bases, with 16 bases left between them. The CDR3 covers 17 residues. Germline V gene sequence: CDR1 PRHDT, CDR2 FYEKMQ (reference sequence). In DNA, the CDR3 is TGTGCCAGCAGCTTAGGATTGCCAAGACCAGGGCAAGAGACCCAGTACTTC. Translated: CASSLGLPRPGQETQYF.

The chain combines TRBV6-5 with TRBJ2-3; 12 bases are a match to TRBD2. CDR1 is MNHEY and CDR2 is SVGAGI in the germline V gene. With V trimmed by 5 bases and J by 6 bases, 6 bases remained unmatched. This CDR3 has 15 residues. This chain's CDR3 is CASSRTSGRRDTQYF. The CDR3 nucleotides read TGTGCCAGCAGTCGAACTAGCGGGAGGAGGGATACGCAGTATTTT.

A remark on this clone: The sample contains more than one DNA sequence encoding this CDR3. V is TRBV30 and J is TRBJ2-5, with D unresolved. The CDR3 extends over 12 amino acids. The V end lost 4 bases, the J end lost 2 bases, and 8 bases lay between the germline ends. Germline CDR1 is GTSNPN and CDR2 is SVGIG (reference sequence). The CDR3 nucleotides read TGTGCCTGGACGCCGGGTCAAGAGACCCAGTACTTC. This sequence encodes CAWTPGQETQYF.

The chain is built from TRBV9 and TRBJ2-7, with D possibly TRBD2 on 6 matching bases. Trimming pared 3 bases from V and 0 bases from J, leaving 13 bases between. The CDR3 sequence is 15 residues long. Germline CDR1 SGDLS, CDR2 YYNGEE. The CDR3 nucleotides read TGTGCCAGCAGCGGGGGGGACTGGAGCTCCTACGAGCAGTACTTC. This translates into CASSGGDWSSYEQYF.

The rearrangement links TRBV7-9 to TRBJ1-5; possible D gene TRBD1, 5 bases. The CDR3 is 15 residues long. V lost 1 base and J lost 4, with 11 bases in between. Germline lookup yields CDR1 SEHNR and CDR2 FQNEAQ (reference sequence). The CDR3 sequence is CASSLGPPGNQPQHF. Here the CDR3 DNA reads TGTGCCAGCAGCTTAGGCCCCCCAGGGAATCAGCCCCAGCATTTT.

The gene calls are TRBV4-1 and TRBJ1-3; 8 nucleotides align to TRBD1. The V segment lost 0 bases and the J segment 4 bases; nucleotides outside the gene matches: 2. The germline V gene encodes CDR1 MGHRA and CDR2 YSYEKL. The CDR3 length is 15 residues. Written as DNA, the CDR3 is TGCGCCAGCAGCCAAGAGACAGGGGCGGGAAACACCATATATTTT. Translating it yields CASSQETGAGNTIYF.

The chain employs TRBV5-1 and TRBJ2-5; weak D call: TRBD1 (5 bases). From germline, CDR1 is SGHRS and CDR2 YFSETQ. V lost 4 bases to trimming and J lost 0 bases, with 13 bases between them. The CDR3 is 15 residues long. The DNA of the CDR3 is TGCGCCAGCAGCCCCGAGGAGACAGACCAAGAGACCCAGTACTTC. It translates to CASSPEETDQETQYF.

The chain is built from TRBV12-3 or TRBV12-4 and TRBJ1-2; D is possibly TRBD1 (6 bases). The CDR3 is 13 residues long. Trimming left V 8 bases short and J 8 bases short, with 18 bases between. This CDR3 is CASGTGPVFGYTF. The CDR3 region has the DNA TGTGCCAGCGGCACAGGGCCAGTGTTCGGCTACACCTTC.

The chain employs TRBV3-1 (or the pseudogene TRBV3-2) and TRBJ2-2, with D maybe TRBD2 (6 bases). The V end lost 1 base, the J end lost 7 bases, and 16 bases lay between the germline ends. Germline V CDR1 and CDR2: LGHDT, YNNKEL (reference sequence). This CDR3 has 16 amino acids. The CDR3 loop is CASSQGGTGVGGELFF. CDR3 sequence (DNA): TGTGCCAGCAGCCAAGGTGGAACGGGAGTGGGCGGGGAGCTGTTTTTT.

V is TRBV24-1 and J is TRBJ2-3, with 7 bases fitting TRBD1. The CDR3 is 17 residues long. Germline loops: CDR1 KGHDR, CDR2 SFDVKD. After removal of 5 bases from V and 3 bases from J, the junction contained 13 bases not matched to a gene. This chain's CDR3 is CATSALEGTELTDTQYF. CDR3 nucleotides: TGTGCCACCAGTGCCCTCGAGGGGACAGAATTAACAGATACGCAGTATTTT.

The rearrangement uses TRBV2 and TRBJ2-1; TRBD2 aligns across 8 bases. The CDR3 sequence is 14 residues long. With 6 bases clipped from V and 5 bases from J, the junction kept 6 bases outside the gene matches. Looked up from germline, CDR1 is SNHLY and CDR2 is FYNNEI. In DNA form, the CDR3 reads TGTGCCAGCAGGAAGCGGGAGACCCACAATGAGCAGTTCTTC. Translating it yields CASRKRETHNEQFF.

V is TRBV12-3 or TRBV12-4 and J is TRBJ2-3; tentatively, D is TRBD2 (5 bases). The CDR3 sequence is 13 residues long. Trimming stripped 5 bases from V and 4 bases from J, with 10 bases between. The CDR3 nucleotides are TGTGCCAGCAGTCGAGGGCTTTCAGATACGCAGTATTTT. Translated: CASSRGLSDTQYF.

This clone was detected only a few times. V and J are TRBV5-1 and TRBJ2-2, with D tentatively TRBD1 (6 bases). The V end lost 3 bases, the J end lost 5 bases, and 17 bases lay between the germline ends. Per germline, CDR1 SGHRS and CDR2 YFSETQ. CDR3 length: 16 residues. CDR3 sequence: CASSSQGNTVTGELFF. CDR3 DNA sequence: TGCGCCAGCAGCTCACAGGGTAATACGGTAACCGGGGAGCTGTTTTTT. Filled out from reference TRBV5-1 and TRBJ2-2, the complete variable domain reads KAGVTQTPRYLIKTRGQQVTLSCSPISGHRSVSWYQQTPGQGLQFLFEYFSETQRNKGNFPGRFSGRQFSNSRSEMNVSTLELGDSALYLCASSSQGNTVTGELFFGEGSRLTVL.

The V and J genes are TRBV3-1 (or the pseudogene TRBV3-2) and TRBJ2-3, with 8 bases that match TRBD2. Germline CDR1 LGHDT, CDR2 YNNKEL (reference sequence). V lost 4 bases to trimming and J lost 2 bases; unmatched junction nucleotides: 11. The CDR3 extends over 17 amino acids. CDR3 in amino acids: CASSPRGGLSFTDTQYF. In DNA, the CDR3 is TGTGCCAGCAGCCCCCGGGGGGGACTGTCGTTCACAGATACGCAGTATTTT.

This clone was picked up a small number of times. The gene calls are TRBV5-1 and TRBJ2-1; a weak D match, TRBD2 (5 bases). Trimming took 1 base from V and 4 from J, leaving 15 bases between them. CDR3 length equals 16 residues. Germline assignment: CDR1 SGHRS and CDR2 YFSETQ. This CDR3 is CASSLIIGERYNEQFF. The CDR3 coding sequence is TGCGCCAGCAGCTTGATAATTGGTGAGCGGTACAATGAGCAGTTCTTC.

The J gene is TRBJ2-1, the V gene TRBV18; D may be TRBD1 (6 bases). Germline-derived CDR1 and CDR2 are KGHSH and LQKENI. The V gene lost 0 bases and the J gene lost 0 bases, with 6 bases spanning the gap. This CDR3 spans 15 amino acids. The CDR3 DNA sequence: TGTGCCAGCTCACCACCGGACAGCTCCTACAATGAGCAGTTCTTC. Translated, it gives CASSPPDSSYNEQFF.

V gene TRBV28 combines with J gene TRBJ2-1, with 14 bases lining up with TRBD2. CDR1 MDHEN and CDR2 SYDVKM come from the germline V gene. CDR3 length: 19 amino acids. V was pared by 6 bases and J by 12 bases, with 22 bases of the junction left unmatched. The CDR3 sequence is CASRSNRLRLAGGRLGQFF. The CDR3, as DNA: TGTGCCAGCAGATCGAACCGCTTAAGACTAGCGGGAGGGCGCCTTGGGCAGTTCTTC.